The present T cell receptor beta chain was sequenced within a study of CD4 T cells in relation to SARS-CoV-2 and coronaviruses. Study-wide background: Crossreactive spike epitopes shared across donors were mapped to their HLA restriction.

Libraries were prepared by immunoSEQ multiplex PCR; TCRdb keeps only in-frame clonotypes and omits some of them. The table shows 20,000 to 25,000 clones, with approximately 82% occurring only once. Losses at the gene ends were 4 bases for V and 9 bases for J; bases not matched to a gene: 12. The germline V gene has CDR1 ENHRY and CDR2 SYGVKD. The CDR3 has 15 residues. With respect to this clone: Its antigen is unknown.

Before the COVID-19 pandemic, during about 2011-2019, CD4+ T cells were taken from unexposed donors. CD4+ T cells were isolated from the cells after around 10 days of culture. Sequencing used CD4+ T cells from PBMCs, cultured in vitro. The sequence was collected from a human donor in good health. V usage is TRBV10-3 and J usage is TRBJ1-5, with 7 bases lining up with TRBD1. The CDR3 region has the DNA TGTGCCATCAGTGGGGACAGAGACAAAGCGGGGCCCCAGCATTTT. Translated, it gives CAISGDRDKAGPQHF.